The rows below give T cell receptor beta chains drawn from one sample of a study of a mutant IDH1 vaccine in newly diagnosed glioma. No antigen is known for these receptors. The data were produced by immunoSEQ multiplex PCR, yet TCRdb's version contains in-frame clones alone and is incomplete. The sample gives roughly 69,000 clones, around nine tenths of which show up once; about 2% is in the top ten. The sequences come from PBMCs, collected from a glioma patient whose treatment included an IDH1 peptide vaccine. These receptors all come from a man aged 30 to 45 with glioma. CDR3s include the opening cysteine and the closing phenylalanine or tryptophan. The D gene is left open where the match is weak. Expanded clones get a size class; other rows say once, few or many, or leave the size out.

TRBJ1-4,TRBV9,NA,TRBD1,TGTGCCAGCAGTGGAAAAAAAGGACAGGAGGACGAAAAACTGTTTTTT,CASSGKKGQEDEKLFF
TRBJ2-2,TRBV18,NA,TRBD1,TGTGCCAGCTCACCCCGACAGGGGGTTAGCACCGGGGAGCTGTTTTTT,CASSPRQGVSTGELFF
TRBJ2-5,TRBV27,NA,TRBD2,TGTGCCAGCAGTTCAGCGGGAATTCAAGAGACCCAGTACTTC,CASSSAGIQETQYF
TRBJ1-1,TRBV7-3,few,NA,TGTGCCAGCAGCTTAACAGGGAACACTGAAGCTTTCTTT,CASSLTGNTEAFF
TRBJ2-2,TRBV13,NA,NA,TGTGCCAGCAGCCCCCGGGACTCTACGAGATTAAACACCGGGGAGCTGTTTTTT,CASSPRDSTRLNTGELFF
TRBJ1-1,TRBV2,NA,TRBD1,TGTGCCAGCAGCAGACAGGGGAACACTGAAGCTTTCTTT,CASSRQGNTEAFF
TRBJ2-3,TRBV29-1,NA,NA,TGCAGCGTTGAAAAGGCTGCTAGCACAGATACGCAGTATTTT,CSVEKAASTDTQYF
TRBJ2-2,TRBV19,NA,NA,TGTGCCAGTAGTATAGAAGACGTTAACACCGGGGAGCTGTTTTTT,CASSIEDVNTGELFF
TRBJ2-5,TRBV7-2,NA,NA,TGTGCCAGCAGCTCCCTAGGTGTCTTCAAAGAGACCCAGTACTTC,CASSSLGVFKETQYF
TRBJ1-5,TRBV28,NA,TRBD1,TGTGCCAGCAGTTACGGGACAGGGCGTGATCAGCCCCAGCATTTT,CASSYGTGRDQPQHF
TRBJ2-3,TRBV7-8,NA,TRBD2,TGTGCCAGCAGCTTAGAAGTCGACGGGTGGGAGGGTACGCAGTATTTT,CASSLEVDGWEGTQYF
TRBJ2-3,TRBV10-3,once,TRBD2,TGTGCCATCAGTGAGTCTGATAGCGGGGGGCCGGGGGATACGCAGTATTTT,CAISESDSGGPGDTQYF
TRBJ1-3,TRBV5-6,NA,NA,TGTGCCAGCAGCTGGTTTTATTCTGGAAACACCATATATTTT,CASSWFYSGNTIYF
TRBJ1-1,TRBV7-9,NA,NA,TGTGCCAGCAGCTTAGTATCCGGGACCTACAAGGCCGAAGCTTTCTTT,CASSLVSGTYKAEAFF
TRBJ2-3,TRBV19,NA,TRBD2,TGTGCCAGTAGTAAAATTGGACTAGCGGGGGCCCCAAGCACAGATACGCAGTATTTT,CASSKIGLAGAPSTDTQYF
TRBJ1-5,TRBV4-3,NA,NA,TGCGCCAGCAGCCAAGAGGCGGGCGATCAGCCCCAGCATTTT,CASSQEAGDQPQHF
TRBJ2-1,TRBV2,NA,TRBD1,TGTGCCAGCATTCCGCAGGGGGCGTACAATGAGCAGTTCTTC,CASIPQGAYNEQFF
TRBJ1-2,TRBV30,NA,NA,TGTGCCTGGATTAAACAGGGCGGTGACGGCTACACCTTC,CAWIKQGGDGYTF